Here is one T cell receptor (beta chain) with its context. This entry comes from a study of shared T cell receptors in the human thymus. Only in-frame clones appear in the TCRdb table, and some are missing; sequencing was by immunoSEQ multiplex PCR. Here the sample spans hundreds of thousands of clones, 95% being singletons. From germline, CDR1 is SGHRS and CDR2 YFSETQ. The CDR3 length is 17 residues. V was clipped by 2 bases and J by 2 bases; unmatched bases: 9. Sequences were obtained from thymocytes. The rearrangement uses TRBV5-1 and TRBJ1-5, with 8 bases lining up with TRBD1. The clonotype comes from a human donor. In nucleotides, the CDR3 is TGCGCCAGCAGCTTCCTTCCACAGGGGGTCGGCAATCAGCCCCAGCATTTT. It encodes CASSFLPQGVGNQPQHF.